This entry is about one T cell receptor beta chain. Antigen: not known. The sample originates from a study of shared clonotypes between healthy human individuals. General observations from the study: Clonotype sharing among donors likely depends on sequencing depth.

CDR1 is LNHDA and CDR2 is SQIVND in the germline V gene (reference sequence). This CDR3 region has 13 residues. The J segment lost 4 bases and the V segment lost 8 bases, leaving 6 bases of the junction unmatched. Profiling relied on immunoSEQ multiplex PCR, and the TCRdb table lists in-frame clones only, not all of them. The table shows about 100,000 clones, with 67% occurring only once. The receptor was isolated from a woman in her twenties or thirties in good health. This sequence joins TRBV19 and TRBJ1-1, with 8 bases lining up with TRBD1. Input material: memory CD8+ T cells sorted from blood. Specified subset: CD45RO+ cells pooled with CCR7-negative TemRA cells. The CDR3 DNA is TGTGCCAGTTCAAACAGGGGGAGCACTGAAGCTTTCTTT. It yields the protein CASSNRGSTEAFF.